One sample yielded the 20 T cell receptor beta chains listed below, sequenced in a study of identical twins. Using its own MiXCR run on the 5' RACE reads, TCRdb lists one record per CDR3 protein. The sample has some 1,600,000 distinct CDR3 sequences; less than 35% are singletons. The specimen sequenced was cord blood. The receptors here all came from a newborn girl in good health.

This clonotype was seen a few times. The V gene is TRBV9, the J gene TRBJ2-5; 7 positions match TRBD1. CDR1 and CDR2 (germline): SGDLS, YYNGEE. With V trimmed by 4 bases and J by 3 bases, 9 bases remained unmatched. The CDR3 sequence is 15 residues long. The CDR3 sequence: CASSPETGLKETQYF. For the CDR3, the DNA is TGTGCCAGCAGCCCCGAGACAGGGCTAAAAGAGACCCAGTACTTC.

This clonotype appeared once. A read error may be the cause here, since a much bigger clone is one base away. CDR3 sequence (DNA): TGTGCCATCAGTTTAGGAGGGAGGGCCTACAATGAGCAGTACTTC. Its translation: CAISLGGRAYNEQYF. The rearrangement joins TRBV10-3 to TRBJ2-7; TRBD2 matches at 7 bases. CDR3 size: 15 residues. Germline assignment: CDR1 ENHRY and CDR2 SYGVKD. J gave up 7 bases and V 5 bases, and 14 bases lay outside the gene matches.

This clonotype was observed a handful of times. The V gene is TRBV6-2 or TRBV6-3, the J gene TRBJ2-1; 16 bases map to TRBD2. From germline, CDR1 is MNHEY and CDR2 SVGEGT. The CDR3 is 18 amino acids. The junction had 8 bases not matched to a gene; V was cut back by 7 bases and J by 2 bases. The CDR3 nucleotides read TGTGCCAGCACCACGGGACTAGCGGGGGGGCCGCCCTACAATGAGCAGTTCTTC. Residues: CASTTGLAGGPPYNEQFF.

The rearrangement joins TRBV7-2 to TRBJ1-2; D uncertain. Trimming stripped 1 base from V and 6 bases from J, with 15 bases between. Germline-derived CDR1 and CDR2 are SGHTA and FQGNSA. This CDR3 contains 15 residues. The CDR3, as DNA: TGTGCCAGCAGCTTAGTCCGGGTATCAAAGAATGGCTACACCTTC. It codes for CASSLVRVSKNGYTF.

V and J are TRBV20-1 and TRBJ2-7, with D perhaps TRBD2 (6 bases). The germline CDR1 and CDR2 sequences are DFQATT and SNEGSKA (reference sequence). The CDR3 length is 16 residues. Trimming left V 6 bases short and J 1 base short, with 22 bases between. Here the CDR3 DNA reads TGCAGTGCAGGAGATTCGGCGGGAAAGAGTTCCTACGAGCAGTACTTC. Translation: CSAGDSAGKSSYEQYF.

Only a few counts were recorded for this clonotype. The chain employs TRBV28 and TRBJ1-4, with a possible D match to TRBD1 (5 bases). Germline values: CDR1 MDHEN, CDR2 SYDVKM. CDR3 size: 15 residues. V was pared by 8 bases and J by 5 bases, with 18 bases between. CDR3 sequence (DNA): TGTGCCAGCTCAGGGTTGGGGATAAGGAATGAAAAACTGTTTTTT. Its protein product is CASSGLGIRNEKLFF. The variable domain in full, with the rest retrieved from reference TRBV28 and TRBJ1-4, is DVKVTQSSRYLVKRTGEKVFLECVQDMDHENMFWYRQDPGLGLRLIYFSYDVKMKEKGDIPEGYSVSREKKERFSLILESASTNQTSMYLCASSGLGIRNEKLFFGSGTQLSVL.

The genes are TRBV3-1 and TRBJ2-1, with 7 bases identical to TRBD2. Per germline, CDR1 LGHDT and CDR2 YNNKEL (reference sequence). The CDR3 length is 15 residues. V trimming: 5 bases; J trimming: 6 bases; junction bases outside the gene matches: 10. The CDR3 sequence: CASSTDRTGGNEQFF. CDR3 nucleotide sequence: TGTGCCAGCAGCACCGACCGCACGGGGGGCAATGAGCAGTTCTTC.

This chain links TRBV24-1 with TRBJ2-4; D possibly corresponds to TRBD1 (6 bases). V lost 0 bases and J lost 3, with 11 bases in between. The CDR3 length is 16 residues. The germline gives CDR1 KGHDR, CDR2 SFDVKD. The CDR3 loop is CATSDLGRGGKNIQYF. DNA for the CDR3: TGTGCCACCAGTGATTTGGGCAGGGGTGGCAAAAACATTCAGTACTTC.

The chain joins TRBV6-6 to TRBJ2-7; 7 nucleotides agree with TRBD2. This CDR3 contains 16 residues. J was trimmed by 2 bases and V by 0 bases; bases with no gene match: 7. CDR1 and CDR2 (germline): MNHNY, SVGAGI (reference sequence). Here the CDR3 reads CASSYSSSGLTYEQYF. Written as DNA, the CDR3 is TGTGCCAGCAGTTACTCCTCTAGCGGCCTAACCTACGAGCAGTACTTC.

CDR3 residues: CASSTIGGPQFYEQYF. DNA for the CDR3: TGTGCCAGCAGTACCATTGGGGGGCCACAATTCTACGAGCAGTACTTC. V is TRBV27 and J is TRBJ2-7, with D possibly called TRBD1 or TRBD2 (6 bases each). Germline-derived CDR1 and CDR2 are MNHEY and SMNVEV (reference sequence). The CDR3 is 16 amino acids. The V end was cut by 5 bases, the J end by 3 bases, with 20 bases between.

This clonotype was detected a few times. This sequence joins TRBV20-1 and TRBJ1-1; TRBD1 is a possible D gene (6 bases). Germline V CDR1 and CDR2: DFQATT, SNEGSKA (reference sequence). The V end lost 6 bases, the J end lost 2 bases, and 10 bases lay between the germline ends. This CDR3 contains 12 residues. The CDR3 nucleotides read TGCAGTGCGCCCGGGACAAACACTGAAGCTTTCTTT. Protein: CSAPGTNTEAFF.

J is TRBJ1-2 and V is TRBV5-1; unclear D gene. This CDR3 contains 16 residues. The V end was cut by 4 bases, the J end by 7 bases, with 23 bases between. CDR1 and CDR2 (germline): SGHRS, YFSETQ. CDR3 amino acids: CASSLGMGNRKGGYTF. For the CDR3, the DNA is TGCGCCAGCAGCCTGGGTATGGGCAATAGAAAGGGTGGCTACACCTTC.

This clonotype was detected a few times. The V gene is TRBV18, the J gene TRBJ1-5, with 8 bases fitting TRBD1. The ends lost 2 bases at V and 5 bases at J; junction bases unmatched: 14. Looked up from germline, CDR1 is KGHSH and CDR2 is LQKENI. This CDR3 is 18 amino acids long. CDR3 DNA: TGTGCCAGCTCACCAGGCAGACAGGGGCCAAAGGAGGATCAGCCCCAGCATTTT. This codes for CASSPGRQGPKEDQPQHF.

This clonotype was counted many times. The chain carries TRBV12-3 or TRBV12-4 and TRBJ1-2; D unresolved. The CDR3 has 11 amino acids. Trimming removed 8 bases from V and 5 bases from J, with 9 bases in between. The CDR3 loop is CASGKVYGYTF. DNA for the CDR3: TGTGCCAGCGGAAAGGTGTATGGCTACACCTTC.

CDR3 protein: CASNPGLAGGHTQYF. As DNA, the CDR3 is TGTGCCAGCAACCCTGGACTAGCGGGGGGACATACGCAGTATTTT. The V and J genes are TRBV27 and TRBJ2-3; 14 bases agree with TRBD2. CDR1 MNHEY and CDR2 SMNVEV come from the germline V gene (reference sequence). The junction had 7 bases not matched to a gene; V was cut back by 7 bases and J by 7 bases. This CDR3 region has 15 residues.

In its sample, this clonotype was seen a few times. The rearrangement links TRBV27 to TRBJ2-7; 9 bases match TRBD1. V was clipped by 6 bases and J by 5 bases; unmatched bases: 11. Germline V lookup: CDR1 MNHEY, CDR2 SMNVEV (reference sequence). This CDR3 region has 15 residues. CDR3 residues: CASSEPGQGVNEQYF. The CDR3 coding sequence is TGTGCCAGCAGCGAACCGGGACAGGGTGTGAACGAGCAGTACTTC.

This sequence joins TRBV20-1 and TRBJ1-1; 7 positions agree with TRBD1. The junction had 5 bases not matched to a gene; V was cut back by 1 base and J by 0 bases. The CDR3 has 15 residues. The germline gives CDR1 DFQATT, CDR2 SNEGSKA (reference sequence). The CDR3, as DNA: TGCAGTGCTAGAGCCCAGGGGGTTATGAACACTGAAGCTTTCTTT. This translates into CSARAQGVMNTEAFF.

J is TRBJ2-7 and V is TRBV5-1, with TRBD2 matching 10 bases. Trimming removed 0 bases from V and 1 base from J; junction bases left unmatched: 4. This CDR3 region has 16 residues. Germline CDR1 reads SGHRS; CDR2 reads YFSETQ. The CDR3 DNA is TGCGCCAGCAGCTTGGTTGGTAGCGGGGGGTCCTACGAGCAGTACTTC. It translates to CASSLVGSGGSYEQYF.

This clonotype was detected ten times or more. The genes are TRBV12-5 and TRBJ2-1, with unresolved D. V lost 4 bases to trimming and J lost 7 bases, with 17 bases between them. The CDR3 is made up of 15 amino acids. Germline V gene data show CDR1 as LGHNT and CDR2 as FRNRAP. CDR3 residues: CASGSAVGPTNEQFF. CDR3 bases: TGTGCTAGTGGTTCGGCTGTAGGGCCAACTAATGAGCAGTTCTTC.

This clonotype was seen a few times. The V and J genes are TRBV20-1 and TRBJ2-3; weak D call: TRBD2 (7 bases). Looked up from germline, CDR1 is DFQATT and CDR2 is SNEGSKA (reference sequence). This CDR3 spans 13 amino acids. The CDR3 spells CSPRRGGSDTQYF. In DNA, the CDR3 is TGCAGCCCCAGAAGGGGGGGATCAGATACGCAGTATTTT.